The 24 T cell receptor beta chains reported below all come from one sample, sequenced in a study of blood T cell repertoires in COVID-19. Profiled with immunoSEQ multiplex PCR; TCRdb holds only in-frame clones, not every one. The table records roughly 150,000 clones, around 90% of them present only once. Material: peripheral blood. The receptors stem from a man in his sixties with acute or convalescent COVID-19.

The chain uses TRBV10-2 and TRBJ1-2; tentative D call: TRBD1 (6 bases). This CDR3 is built from 12 residues. The ends were cut back, 6 bases at V and 5 bases at J, with 10 bases in the middle. CDR1 is WSHSY, CDR2 SAAADI, per germline. DNA for the CDR3: TGCGCCAGCAGCCAAGGGGGATATGGCTACACCTTC. Translation: CASSQGGYGYTF.

This sequence joins TRBV12-3 or TRBV12-4 and TRBJ1-2; D gene unclear. The CDR3 runs to 13 residues. V was cut by 3 bases and J by 4 bases, with 9 bases left in between. CDR3 in amino acids: CASSFPGSYGYTF. The CDR3 DNA follows: TGTGCCAGCAGTTTCCCGGGGTCCTATGGCTACACCTTC.

The CDR3 nucleotides read TGCGCCAGCCGCACCTACAGAGGGAGGGATCAGCCCCAGCATTTT. The encoded protein is CASRTYRGRDQPQHF. The V and J genes are TRBV4-1 and TRBJ1-5; D unresolved. Looked up from germline, CDR1 is MGHRA and CDR2 is YSYEKL. V was trimmed by 8 bases and J by 5 bases, leaving 19 bases between them. This CDR3 has 15 residues.

This clone was recorded a few times. The chain links TRBV29-1 to TRBJ2-3; a weak D match, TRBD2 (5 bases). The CDR3 runs 18 residues. Trimming pared 3 bases from V and 3 bases from J, leaving 25 bases between. Germline-derived CDR1 and CDR2 are SQVTM and ANQGSEA. The CDR3 loop is CSVDGSAGGKLGTDTQYF. The CDR3 nucleotides are TGCAGCGTTGACGGGTCGGCAGGAGGCAAACTGGGGACAGATACGCAGTATTTT.

CDR3 in amino acids: CATSRHQGGTAEAFF. The CDR3 nucleotides are TGTGCCACCAGCAGACACCAAGGAGGTACCGCTGAAGCTTTCTTT. The chain couples TRBV15 to TRBJ1-1; D gene ambiguous. The CDR3 is 15 residues long. Per the germline V gene, CDR1 is LNHNV and CDR2 is YYDKDF (reference sequence). Trimming stripped 2 bases from V and 6 bases from J, with 16 bases between. The complete variable domain, with remaining parts taken from reference TRBV15 and TRBJ1-1, reads DAMVIQNPRYQVTQFGKPVTLSCSQTLNHNVMYWYQQKSSQAPKLLFHYYDKDFNNEADTPDNFQSRRPNTSFCFLDIRSPGLGDTAMYLCATSRHQGGTAEAFFGQGTRLTVV.

The chain employs TRBV6-5 and TRBJ1-1, with D possibly being TRBD1 (5 bases). This CDR3 comprises 15 residues. V shed 8 bases and J shed 0 bases, with 16 bases lying between them. Looked up from germline, CDR1 is MNHEY and CDR2 is SVGAGI. CDR3 amino acids: CASARQNNMNTEAFF. The CDR3 DNA reads TGTGCCAGCGCCCGACAGAATAACATGAACACTGAAGCTTTCTTT.

V is TRBV5-1 and J is TRBJ1-1, with TRBD1 matching 9 bases. V shed 4 bases and J 4 bases; nucleotides not matched to a gene: 17. Per germline, CDR1 SGHRS and CDR2 YFSETQ. The CDR3 loop spans 18 amino acids. CDR3 loop: CASSTGIWDRDRGTEAFF. The CDR3 DNA sequence: TGCGCCAGCAGCACGGGGATCTGGGACAGGGATAGGGGCACTGAAGCTTTCTTT.

This chain joins TRBV6-6 and TRBJ2-3; the D is unclear. Germline values: CDR1 MNHNY, CDR2 SVGAGI (reference sequence). The CDR3 covers 12 residues. Trimming stripped 4 bases from V and 6 bases from J, with 8 bases between. In DNA, the CDR3 is TGTGCCAGCAGTTTAGTAAGTGATACGCAGTATTTT. Translating gives CASSLVSDTQYF.

About this clone itself: The junction and the germline gene differ at one end; a read error may be behind it. The chain combines TRBV30 with TRBJ1-6, with 7 bases fitting TRBD1. The germline V gene encodes CDR1 GTSNPN and CDR2 SVGIG (reference sequence). The CDR3 consists of 12 residues. CDR3 in amino acids: CARRQGNSPLHF. The CDR3, as DNA: TGTGCCCGGAGACAGGGTAATTCACCCCTCCACTTT.

The chain combines TRBV20-1 with TRBJ1-2, with a weak D call TRBD1 (5 bases). The CDR3 covers 11 residues. V lost 3 bases and J 7 bases, leaving 9 bases between the germline ends. Germline loops: CDR1 DFQATT, CDR2 SNEGSKA (reference sequence). CDR3 nucleotide sequence: TGCAGTGCTAGGACCAGGGCTGGCTACACCTTC. As protein: CSARTRAGYTF.

The rearrangement uses TRBV18 and TRBJ1-6, with TRBD1 as a possible D gene (5 bases). CDR3 length equals 16 residues. V was cut by 6 bases and J by 6 bases, with 18 bases left in between. In germline, CDR1 is KGHSH, CDR2 LQKENI. The CDR3: CASSSLDGASNSPLHF. CDR3 nucleotide sequence: TGTGCCAGCTCTTCTCTGGATGGGGCTAGTAATTCACCCCTCCACTTT.

V usage is TRBV15 and J usage is TRBJ1-2, with D possibly matching TRBD1 (5 bases). The CDR3 has 14 amino acids. Per the germline V gene, CDR1 is LNHNV and CDR2 is YYDKDF (reference sequence). Trimming cost V 4 bases and J 4 bases, with 13 bases left between them. The CDR3 bases are TGTGCCACCAGCACCCGGCCGGGGGTCTATGGCTACACCTTC. This sequence encodes CATSTRPGVYGYTF.

This sequence joins TRBV12-5 and TRBJ2-1; TRBD2 might be the D (7 bases). The germline CDR1 and CDR2 sequences are LGHNT and FRNRAP. Deletions cut 3 bases from V and 13 bases from J, with 19 bases between. CDR3 length equals 14 residues. CDR3 bases: TGTGCTAGTGGTTTAGTGGGGGGGCAGCAGCTTCAGTTCTTC. As protein: CASGLVGGQQLQFF.

This CDR3 is CASNRDAYNEQFF. CDR3 in DNA: TGTGCCAGCAACCGGGATGCCTACAATGAGCAGTTCTTC. This rearrangement joins TRBV12-3 or TRBV12-4 to TRBJ2-1, with D maybe TRBD2 (5 bases). V was cut by 7 bases and J by 2 bases, with 9 bases left in between. CDR3 length equals 13 residues.

CDR3 sequence: CASSGGAETQYF. CDR3 bases: TGTGCCAGCAGCGGGGGGGCAGAGACCCAGTACTTC. This chain links TRBV5-4 with TRBJ2-5; D is perhaps TRBD2 (7 bases). The CDR3 loop spans 12 amino acids. Germline V gene data show CDR1 as SGHNT and CDR2 as YYREEE (reference sequence). The V end lost 4 bases, the J end lost 4 bases, and 8 bases lay between the germline ends.

V is TRBV12-3 or TRBV12-4 and J is TRBJ2-5; D may be TRBD1 (6 bases). This CDR3 is built from 12 residues. V lost 6 bases, J lost 1 base, and 6 bases lay in between. The CDR3 region has the DNA TGTGCCAGCAGAGGGGGCCAAGAGACCCAGTACTTC. This translates into CASRGGQETQYF.

This clone was seen many times. The chain carries TRBV7-9 and TRBJ1-4, with D possibly matching TRBD1 (5 bases). CDR1 is SEHNR and CDR2 is FQNEAQ in the germline V gene (reference sequence). This CDR3 has 15 amino acids. Trimming cost V 7 bases and J 8 bases, with 20 bases left between them. The CDR3 loop is CASTRERQGNEKLFF. The CDR3 nucleotides are TGTGCCAGCACCCGCGAGAGGCAGGGTAACGAAAAACTGTTTTTT.

V is TRBV6-5 and J is TRBJ1-2, with TRBD1 matching 9 bases. Germline V lookup: CDR1 MNHEY, CDR2 SVGAGI. This CDR3 comprises 15 residues. V shed 4 bases, J shed 5 bases, and the junction held 8 bases outside the gene matches. The chain's CDR3 is CASSSRGTGIYGYTF. The CDR3 region has the DNA TGTGCCAGCAGTTCCCGGGGGACAGGGATTTATGGCTACACCTTC.

The chain couples TRBV7-8 to TRBJ2-2; possible D gene TRBD1, 5 bases. Germline V gene data show CDR1 as SGHVS and CDR2 as FQNEAQ. V was clipped by 5 bases and J by 2 bases, with 12 bases between them. This CDR3 region has 15 residues. CDR3 sequence: CASSPSTANTGELFF. DNA for the CDR3: TGTGCCAGCAGCCCTTCGACAGCTAACACCGGGGAGCTGTTTTTT.

This sequence joins TRBV5-1 and TRBJ1-3; the D gene is possibly TRBD1 (5 bases). The CDR3 has 15 amino acids. With 3 bases removed from V and 1 base from J, the gap between germline ends came to 11 bases. Per germline, CDR1 SGHRS and CDR2 YFSETQ. CDR3 DNA: TGCGCCAGCAGCTACACCCCAGGGTCTGGAAACACCATATATTTT. Its protein is CASSYTPGSGNTIYF.

The V call is TRBV24-1, the J call TRBJ1-1, with D possibly being TRBD1 (5 bases). Germline CDR1 reads KGHDR; CDR2 reads SFDVKD. Deletions cut 8 bases from V and 1 base from J, with 10 bases between. CDR3 length equals 13 residues. Written as DNA, the CDR3 is TGTGCCACCACTGGGGCTGGGAACACTGAAGCTTTCTTT. Translation gives CATTGAGNTEAFF.

This chain connects TRBV20-1 to TRBJ1-2, with a tentative D call TRBD1 (5 bases). The CDR3 totals 11 residues. The ends were cut back, 5 bases at V and 6 bases at J, with 10 bases in the middle. Germline CDR1 and CDR2: DFQATT and SNEGSKA (reference sequence). CDR3 coding DNA: TGCAGTGCTCCTCCGGGGGATGGCTACACCTTC. Translating gives CSAPPGDGYTF.

This chain uses TRBV5-1 with TRBJ2-3, with a possible D match to TRBD1 (5 bases). V was clipped by 0 bases and J by 6 bases, with 11 bases between them. Germline values: CDR1 SGHRS, CDR2 YFSETQ. The CDR3 totals 14 residues. DNA for the CDR3: TGCGCCAGCAGCTTGGTGGGGCAGGAGGATACGCAGTATTTT. As protein: CASSLVGQEDTQYF.

V and J are TRBV19 and TRBJ1-5; 9 positions agree with TRBD1. This CDR3 is built from 16 residues. J gave up 5 bases and V 5 bases, and 10 bases lay outside the gene matches. Per germline, CDR1 LNHDA and CDR2 SQIVND (reference sequence). The CDR3 nucleotides read TGTGCCAGTAGTCCCGGGACAGGGATTTTCGATCAGCCCCAGCATTTT. It translates to CASSPGTGIFDQPQHF.